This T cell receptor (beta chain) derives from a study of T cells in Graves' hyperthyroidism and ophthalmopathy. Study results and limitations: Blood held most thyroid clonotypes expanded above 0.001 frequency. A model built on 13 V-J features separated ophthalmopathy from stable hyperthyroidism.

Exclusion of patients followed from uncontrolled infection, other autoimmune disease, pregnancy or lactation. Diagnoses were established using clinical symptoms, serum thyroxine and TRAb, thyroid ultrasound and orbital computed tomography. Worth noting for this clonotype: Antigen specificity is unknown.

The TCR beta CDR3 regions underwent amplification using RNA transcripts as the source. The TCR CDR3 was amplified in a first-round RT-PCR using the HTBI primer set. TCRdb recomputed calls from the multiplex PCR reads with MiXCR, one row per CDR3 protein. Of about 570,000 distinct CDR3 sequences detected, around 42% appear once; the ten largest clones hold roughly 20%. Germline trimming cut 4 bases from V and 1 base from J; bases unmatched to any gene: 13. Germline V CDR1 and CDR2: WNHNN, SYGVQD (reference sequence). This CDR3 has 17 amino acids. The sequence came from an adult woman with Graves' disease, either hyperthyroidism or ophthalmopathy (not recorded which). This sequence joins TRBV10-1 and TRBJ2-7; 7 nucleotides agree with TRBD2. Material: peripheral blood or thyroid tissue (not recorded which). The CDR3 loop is CASSVGKSGTGSYEQYF. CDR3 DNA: TGCGCCAGCAGTGTCGGAAAAAGCGGGACCGGATCCTACGAGCAGTACTTC.